This T cell receptor beta chain came from a study of blood T cell repertoires in COVID-19. Study-level background: The samples span acute and convalescent COVID-19 from the United States, Italy and Spain.

Produced via immunoSEQ multiplex PCR; TCRdb's table is partial and in-frame only. In the table there are about 150,000 clones, around 85% of which are singletons. Trimming pared 8 bases from V and 5 bases from J, leaving 21 bases between. CDR1 LNHDA and CDR2 SQIVND come from the germline V gene (reference sequence). This CDR3 region has 15 residues. The rearrangement joins TRBV19 to TRBJ1-1; D is unresolved. The sequencing sample was made of peripheral blood. The TCR sequence derives from a woman over 75 with COVID-19, enrolled during active disease. In nucleotides, the CDR3 is TGTGCCAGTGCTGCCCTCCGGACTGCTGGGACTGAAGCTTTCTTT. It yields the protein CASAALRTAGTEAFF.